This TCR beta chain was sequenced during a study of blood T cell repertoires in COVID-19. TCRdb's copy holds only in-frame clones and misses some; the assay was immunoSEQ multiplex PCR. The sample holds under 95,000 clones, over 80% seen once. The CDR3 extends over 14 amino acids. The V and J ends lost 0 bases and 8 bases respectively, with 11 bases between them. Germline-derived CDR1 and CDR2 are PRHDT and FYEKMQ (reference sequence). This TCR derives from a woman aged 45-65 years in a cohort sampled during active COVID-19. The specimen was peripheral blood. The gene calls are TRBV13 and TRBJ2-1; the D is unclear. The CDR3 protein is CASSLGRVFYEQFF. In DNA, the CDR3 is TGTGCCAGCAGCTTAGGCCGCGTCTTCTATGAGCAGTTCTTC.